A selection of T cell receptor beta chains follows, all from one sample in a study of beta chain features in type 1 diabetes. Libraries were prepared by immunoSEQ multiplex PCR; TCRdb keeps only in-frame clonotypes and omits some of them. Of roughly 700,000 clones in the sample, over 10% were seen once. Sequencing used naive CD4+ T cells from blood. Receptor source: a man aged 18 to 35 with type 1 diabetes. Each CDR3 is given without its conserved first and last residue. D genes are given only for firm matches. Clone size is shown for a subset of rows, as once, few, many or a class of expanded clone.

abundance: NA
d_gene: NA
v_gene: TRBV7-9
CDR3aa: ASSPDRDGYT

abundance: few
d_gene: TRBD1
v_gene: TRBV30
CDR3aa: ACPRDSSYEQY

abundance: NA
d_gene: NA
v_gene: TRBV6-5
CDR3aa: ASSRTDVNEKLF

abundance: NA
d_gene: NA
v_gene: TRBV7-6
CDR3aa: ASSFTPAFETQY

abundance: few
d_gene: TRBD2
v_gene: TRBV4-2
CDR3aa: ASSQDRSGGAHEQF

abundance: NA
d_gene: NA
v_gene: TRBV29-1
CDR3aa: SVEGRLVNTEAF

abundance: few
d_gene: TRBD1
v_gene: TRBV2
CDR3aa: ASSEQGASGNTIY

abundance: few
d_gene: NA
v_gene: TRBV12-5
CDR3aa: ASGNWSYGYT

abundance: few
d_gene: TRBD1
v_gene: TRBV30
CDR3aa: AWSHLPDRSNQPQH

abundance: few
d_gene: NA
v_gene: TRBV5-1
CDR3aa: ASRPPTEYNEQF

abundance: few
d_gene: NA
v_gene: TRBV30
CDR3aa: AWSQTPSYEQY

abundance: NA
d_gene: NA
v_gene: TRBV28
CDR3aa: ASSLTLVPTGGTQY

abundance: few
d_gene: NA
v_gene: TRBV4-1
CDR3aa: ASSQDNGLPPQF